This T cell receptor (beta chain) was profiled in a study of T cell repertoires in cytomegalovirus infection. The overall study: Evidence of both CMV infection and a matching HLA type came from public TCR beta signatures.

This clonotype was seen many times. Its antigen is unidentified. Each CDR3 protein is one row after TCRdb ran MiXCR on the reads. The data contain approximately 250,000 distinct CDR3 sequences, around 9% of them singletons. The CDR3 length is 15 residues. Trimming pared 5 bases from V and 2 bases from J, leaving 13 bases between. Germline loops: CDR1 SGHVS, CDR2 FNYEAQ. Notes on the study in general: CMV-specific TCR beta clonotypes restricted by HLA-C dominated the ex vivo response.

The source of this sequence is a human donor in good health (CMV status not recorded). Some clones in this sample may be carry-over from other donors' samples. The sequenced sample consisted of PBMCs. V usage is TRBV7-6 and J usage is TRBJ2-1; maybe TRBD1 (5 bases). CDR3 amino acids: CASSHNQGTYNEQFF. CDR3 DNA sequence: TGTGCCAGCAGCCATAATCAGGGCACCTACAATGAGCAGTTCTTC.